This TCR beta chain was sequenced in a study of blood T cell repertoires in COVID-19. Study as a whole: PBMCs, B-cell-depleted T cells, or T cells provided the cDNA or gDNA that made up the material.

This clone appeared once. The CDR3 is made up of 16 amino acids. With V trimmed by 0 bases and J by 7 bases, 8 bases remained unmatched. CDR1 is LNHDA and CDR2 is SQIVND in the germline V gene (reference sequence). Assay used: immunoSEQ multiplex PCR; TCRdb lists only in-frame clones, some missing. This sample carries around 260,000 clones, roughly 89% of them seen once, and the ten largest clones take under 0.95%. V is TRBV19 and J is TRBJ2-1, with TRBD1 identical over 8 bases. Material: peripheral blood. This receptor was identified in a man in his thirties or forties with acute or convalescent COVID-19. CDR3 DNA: TGTGCCAGTAGTATAGACTACAGGGGGTCCGTTAATGAGCAGTTCTTC. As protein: CASSIDYRGSVNEQFF.